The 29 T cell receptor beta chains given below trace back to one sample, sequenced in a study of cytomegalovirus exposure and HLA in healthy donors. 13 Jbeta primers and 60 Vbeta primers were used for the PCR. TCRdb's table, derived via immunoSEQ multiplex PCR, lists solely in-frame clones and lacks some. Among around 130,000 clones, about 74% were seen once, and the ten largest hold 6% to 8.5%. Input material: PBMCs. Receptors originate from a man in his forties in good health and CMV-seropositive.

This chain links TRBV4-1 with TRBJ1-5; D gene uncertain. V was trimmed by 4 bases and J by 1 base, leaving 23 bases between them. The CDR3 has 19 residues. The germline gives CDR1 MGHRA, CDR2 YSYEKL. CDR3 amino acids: CASSPPLRDSLRSNQPQHF. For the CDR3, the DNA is TGCGCCAGCAGCCCACCGTTGAGGGATTCCCTAAGGAGCAATCAGCCCCAGCATTTT.

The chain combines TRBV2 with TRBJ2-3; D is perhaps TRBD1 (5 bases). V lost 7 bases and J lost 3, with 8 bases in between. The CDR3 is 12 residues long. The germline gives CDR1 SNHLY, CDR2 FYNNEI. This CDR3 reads CASKDTTDTQYF. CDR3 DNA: TGTGCCAGCAAGGACACTACAGATACGCAGTATTTT.

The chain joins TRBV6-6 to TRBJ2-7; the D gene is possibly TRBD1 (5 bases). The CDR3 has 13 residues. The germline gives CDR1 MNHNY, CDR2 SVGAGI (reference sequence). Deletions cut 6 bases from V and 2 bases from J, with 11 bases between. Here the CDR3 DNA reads TGTGCCAGCAGCCTACAGGTTACCTACGAGCAGTACTTC. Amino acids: CASSLQVTYEQYF.

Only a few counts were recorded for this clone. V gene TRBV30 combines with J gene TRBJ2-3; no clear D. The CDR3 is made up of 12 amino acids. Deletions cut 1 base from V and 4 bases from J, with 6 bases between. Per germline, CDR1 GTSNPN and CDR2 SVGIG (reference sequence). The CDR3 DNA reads TGTGCCTGGAGTGCCTCCGCAGATACGCAGTATTTT. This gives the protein CAWSASADTQYF.

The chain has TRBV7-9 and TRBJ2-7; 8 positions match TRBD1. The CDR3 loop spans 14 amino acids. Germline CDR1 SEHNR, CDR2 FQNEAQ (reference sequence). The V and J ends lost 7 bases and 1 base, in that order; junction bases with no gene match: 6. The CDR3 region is CASTGTGPSYEQYF. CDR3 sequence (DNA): TGTGCCAGCACCGGGACAGGACCTTCCTACGAGCAGTACTTC. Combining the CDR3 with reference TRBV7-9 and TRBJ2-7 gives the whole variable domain DTGVSQNPRHKITKRGQNVTFRCDPISEHNRLYWYRQTLGQGPEFLTYFQNEAQLEKSRLLSDRFSAERPKGSFSTLEIQRTEQGDSAMYLCASTGTGPSYEQYFGPGTRLTVT.

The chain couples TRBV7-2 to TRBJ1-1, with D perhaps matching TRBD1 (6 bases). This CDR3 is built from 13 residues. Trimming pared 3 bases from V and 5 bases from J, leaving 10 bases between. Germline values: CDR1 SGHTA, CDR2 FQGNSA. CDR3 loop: CASSFGQGTEAFF. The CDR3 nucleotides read TGTGCCAGCAGCTTCGGCCAGGGGACTGAAGCTTTCTTT.

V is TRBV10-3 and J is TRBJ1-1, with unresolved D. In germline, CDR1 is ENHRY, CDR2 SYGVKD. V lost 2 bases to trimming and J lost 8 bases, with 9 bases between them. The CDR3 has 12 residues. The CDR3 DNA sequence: TGTGCCATCAGTGAGACACCAGGAGAAGCTTTCTTT. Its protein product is CAISETPGEAFF.

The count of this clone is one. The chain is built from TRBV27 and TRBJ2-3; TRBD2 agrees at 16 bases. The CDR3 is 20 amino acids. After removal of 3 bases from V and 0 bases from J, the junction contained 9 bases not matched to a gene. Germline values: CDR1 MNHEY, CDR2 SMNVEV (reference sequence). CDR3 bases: TGTGCCAGCAGTTTTGCCAGGGGGACTAGCGGGAGGGTGAGCACAGATACGCAGTATTTT. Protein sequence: CASSFARGTSGRVSTDTQYF.

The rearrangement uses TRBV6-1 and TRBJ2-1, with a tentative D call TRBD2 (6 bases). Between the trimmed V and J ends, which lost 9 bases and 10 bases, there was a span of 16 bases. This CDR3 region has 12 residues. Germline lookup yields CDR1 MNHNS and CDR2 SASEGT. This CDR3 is CASRGVSYEQFF. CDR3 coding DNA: TGTGCCAGTCGCGGGGTCTCCTACGAGCAGTTCTTC.

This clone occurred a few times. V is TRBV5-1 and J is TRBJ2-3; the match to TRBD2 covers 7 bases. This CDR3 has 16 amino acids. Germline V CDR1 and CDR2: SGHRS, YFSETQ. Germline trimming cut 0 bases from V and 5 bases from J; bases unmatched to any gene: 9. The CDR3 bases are TGCGCCAGCAGCTTGGATGGGGGAGGGCTTGGAGATACGCAGTATTTT. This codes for CASSLDGGGLGDTQYF. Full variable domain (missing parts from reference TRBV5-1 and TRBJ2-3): KAGVTQTPRYLIKTRGQQVTLSCSPISGHRSVSWYQQTPGQGLQFLFEYFSETQRNKGNFPGRFSGRQFSNSRSEMNVSTLELGDSALYLCASSLDGGGLGDTQYFGPGTRLTVL.

The CDR3 nucleotides read TGTGCCAGCAGTGGGGCGACAGGGACGGGCACTGAAGCTTTCTTT. Protein product: CASSGATGTGTEAFF. The rearrangement joins TRBV28 to TRBJ1-1, with 7 bases aligning to TRBD1. The V and J ends lost 5 bases and 4 bases, in that order; junction bases with no gene match: 10. Germline assignment: CDR1 MDHEN and CDR2 SYDVKM. The CDR3 covers 15 residues.

CDR3: CASSLLGTNWDTGELFF. The CDR3 DNA reads TGTGCCAGCAGCCTGCTCGGGACTAACTGGGACACCGGGGAGCTGTTTTTT. The V call is TRBV5-8, the J call TRBJ2-2; 7 bases are shared with TRBD2. J lost 3 bases, V lost 4 bases, and 12 bases had no gene match. The germline V gene encodes CDR1 SGHTS and CDR2 YDEGEE. This CDR3 contains 17 residues.

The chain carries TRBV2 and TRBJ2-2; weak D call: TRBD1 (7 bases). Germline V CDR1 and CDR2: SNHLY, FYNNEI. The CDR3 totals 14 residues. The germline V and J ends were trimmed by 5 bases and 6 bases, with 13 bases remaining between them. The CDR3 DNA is TGTGCCAGCAGTAGGACAGGAGGGGCCGGGGAGCTGTTTTTT. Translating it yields CASSRTGGAGELFF. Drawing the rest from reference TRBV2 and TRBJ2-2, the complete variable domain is EPEVTQTPSHQVTQMGQEVILRCVPISNHLYFYWYRQILGQKVEFLVSFYNNEISEKSEIFDDQFSVERPDGSNFTLKIRSTKLEDSAMYFCASSRTGGAGELFFGEGSRLTVL.

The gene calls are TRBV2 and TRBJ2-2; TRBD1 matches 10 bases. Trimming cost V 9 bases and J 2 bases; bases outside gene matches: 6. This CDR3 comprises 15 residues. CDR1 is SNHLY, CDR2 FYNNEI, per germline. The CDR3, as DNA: TGTGCCAGTAGGAGGGACAGGGGTAACACCGGGGAGCTGTTTTTT. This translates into CASRRDRGNTGELFF.

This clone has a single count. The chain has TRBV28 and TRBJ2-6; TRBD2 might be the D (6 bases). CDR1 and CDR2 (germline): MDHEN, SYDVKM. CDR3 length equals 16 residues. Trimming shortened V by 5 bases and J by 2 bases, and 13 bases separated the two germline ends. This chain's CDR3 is CASSILSGAGANVLTF. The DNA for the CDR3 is TGTGCCAGCAGTATCCTTTCGGGGGCTGGGGCCAACGTCCTGACTTTC. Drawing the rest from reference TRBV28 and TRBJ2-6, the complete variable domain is DVKVTQSSRYLVKRTGEKVFLECVQDMDHENMFWYRQDPGLGLRLIYFSYDVKMKEKGDIPEGYSVSREKKERFSLILESASTNQTSMYLCASSILSGAGANVLTFGAGSRLTVL.

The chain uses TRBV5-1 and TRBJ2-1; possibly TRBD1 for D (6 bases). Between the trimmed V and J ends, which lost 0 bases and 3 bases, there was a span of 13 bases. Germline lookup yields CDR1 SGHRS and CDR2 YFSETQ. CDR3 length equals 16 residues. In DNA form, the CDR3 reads TGCGCCAGCAGCTTGGGGTACAGGGCCAACTACAATGAGCAGTTCTTC. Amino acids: CASSLGYRANYNEQFF.

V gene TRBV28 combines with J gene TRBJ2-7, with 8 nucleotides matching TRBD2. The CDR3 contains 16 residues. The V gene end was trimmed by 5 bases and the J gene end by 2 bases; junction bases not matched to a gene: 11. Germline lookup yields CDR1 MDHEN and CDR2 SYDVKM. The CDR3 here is CASSVSLAGRAYEQYF. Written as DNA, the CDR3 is TGTGCCAGCAGTGTCTCACTAGCCGGGAGGGCCTACGAGCAGTACTTC. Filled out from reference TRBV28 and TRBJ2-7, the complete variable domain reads DVKVTQSSRYLVKRTGEKVFLECVQDMDHENMFWYRQDPGLGLRLIYFSYDVKMKEKGDIPEGYSVSREKKERFSLILESASTNQTSMYLCASSVSLAGRAYEQYFGPGTRLTVT.

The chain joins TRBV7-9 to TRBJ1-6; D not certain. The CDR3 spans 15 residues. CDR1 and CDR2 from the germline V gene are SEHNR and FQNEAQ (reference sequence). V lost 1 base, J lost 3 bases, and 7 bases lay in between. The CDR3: CASSLEGDYNSPLHF. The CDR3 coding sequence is TGTGCCAGCAGCTTAGAAGGAGACTATAATTCACCCCTCCACTTT.

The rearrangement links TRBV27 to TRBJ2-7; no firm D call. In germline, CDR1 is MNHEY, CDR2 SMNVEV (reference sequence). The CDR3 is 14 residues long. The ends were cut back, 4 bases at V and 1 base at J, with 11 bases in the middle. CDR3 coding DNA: TGTGCCAGCAGTTCCCGACTGAAATCCTACGAGCAGTACTTC. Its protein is CASSSRLKSYEQYF.

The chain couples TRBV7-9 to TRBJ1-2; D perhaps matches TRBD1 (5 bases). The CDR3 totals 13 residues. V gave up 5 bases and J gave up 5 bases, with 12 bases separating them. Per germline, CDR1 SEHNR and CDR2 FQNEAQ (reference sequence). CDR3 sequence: CASSLRQQYGYTF. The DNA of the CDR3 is TGTGCCAGCAGCCTTCGACAGCAATATGGCTACACCTTC.

CDR3 DNA sequence: TGTGCCAGCAGTTTGGCCGAACAGGACTACAATGAGCAGTTCTTC. Its translation is CASSLAEQDYNEQFF. The V gene is TRBV28, the J gene TRBJ2-1; possible D gene TRBD1, 5 bases. Per the germline V gene, CDR1 is MDHEN and CDR2 is SYDVKM. V lost 3 bases and J 3 bases, leaving 12 bases between the germline ends. This CDR3 is built from 15 residues.

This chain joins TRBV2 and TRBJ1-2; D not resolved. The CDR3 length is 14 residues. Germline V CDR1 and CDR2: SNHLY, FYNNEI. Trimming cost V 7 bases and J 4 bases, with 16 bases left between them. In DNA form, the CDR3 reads TGTGCCAGCACCTATAGCCGGCGGAGCTATGGCTACACCTTC. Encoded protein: CASTYSRRSYGYTF.

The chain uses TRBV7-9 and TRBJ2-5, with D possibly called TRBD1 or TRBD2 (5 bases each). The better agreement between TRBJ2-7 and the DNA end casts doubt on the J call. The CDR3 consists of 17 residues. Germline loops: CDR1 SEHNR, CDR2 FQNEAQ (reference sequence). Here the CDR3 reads CASSYPQRAPLGHEQYF. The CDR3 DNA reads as TGTGCCAGCAGCTACCCACAAAGGGCCCCGTTGGGACACGAGCAGTACTTC.

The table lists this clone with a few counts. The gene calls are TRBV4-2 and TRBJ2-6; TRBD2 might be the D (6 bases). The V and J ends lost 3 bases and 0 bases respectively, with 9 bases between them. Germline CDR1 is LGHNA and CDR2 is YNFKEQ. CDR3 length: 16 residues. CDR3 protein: CASSQGSGSGANVLTF. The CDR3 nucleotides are TGTGCCAGCAGCCAGGGTAGCGGCTCTGGGGCCAACGTCCTGACTTTC.

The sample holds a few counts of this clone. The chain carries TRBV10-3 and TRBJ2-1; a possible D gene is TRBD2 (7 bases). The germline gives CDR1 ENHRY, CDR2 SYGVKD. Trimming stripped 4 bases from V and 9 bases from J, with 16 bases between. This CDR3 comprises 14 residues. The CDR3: CAISGRGAPPEQFF. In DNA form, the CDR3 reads TGTGCCATCAGTGGTCGGGGGGCTCCTCCTGAGCAGTTCTTC.

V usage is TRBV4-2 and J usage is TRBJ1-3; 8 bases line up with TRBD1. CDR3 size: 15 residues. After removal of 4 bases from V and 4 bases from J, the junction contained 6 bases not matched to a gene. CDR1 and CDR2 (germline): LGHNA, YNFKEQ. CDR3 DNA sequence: TGTGCCAGCAGCCCGACAGGGGTAGGAGGAAACACCATATATTTT. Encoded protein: CASSPTGVGGNTIYF.

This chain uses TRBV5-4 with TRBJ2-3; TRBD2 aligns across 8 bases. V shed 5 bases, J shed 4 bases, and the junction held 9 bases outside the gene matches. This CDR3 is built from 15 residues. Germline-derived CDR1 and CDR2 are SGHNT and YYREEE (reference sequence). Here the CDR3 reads CASSAGLAPPDTQYF. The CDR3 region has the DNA TGTGCCAGCAGTGCCGGACTAGCTCCCCCAGATACGCAGTATTTT.

The CDR3 nucleotides read TGTGCCAGCAGCTCCACAGGAATCGGCGGCTATGGCTACACCTTC. It encodes CASSSTGIGGYGYTF. V is TRBV6-1 and J is TRBJ1-2, with D perhaps TRBD1 (5 bases). V was cut by 6 bases and J by 4 bases, with 18 bases left in between. The germline gives CDR1 MNHNS, CDR2 SASEGT. There are 15 residues in the CDR3.

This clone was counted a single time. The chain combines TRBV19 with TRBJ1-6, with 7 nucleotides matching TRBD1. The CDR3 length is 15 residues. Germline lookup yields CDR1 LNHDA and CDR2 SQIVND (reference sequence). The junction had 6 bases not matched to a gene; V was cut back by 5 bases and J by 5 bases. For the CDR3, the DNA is TGTGCCAGTAGTGAAACAGGGGTCAATAATTCACCCCTCCACTTT. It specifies CASSETGVNNSPLHF.